These 23 T cell receptor beta chains came from one sample sequenced in a study of blood T cells in healthy people across ages. A second about 6 to 12 cycle PCR used barcoded and J-beta primers. TCRdb recomputed calls from the 5' RACE reads with MiXCR, one row per CDR3 protein. The sample consists of fewer than 2 million distinct CDR3 sequences, about 39% of them appearing once. Sequencing input: blood. The source is a human donor in good health.

This clonotype has more than one count but fewer than ten. CDR3 sequence: CASSLVRQGAGEQFF. The CDR3 DNA reads TGTGCCAGCAGCTTAGTGAGACAGGGGGCGGGTGAGCAGTTCTTC. The J gene is TRBJ2-1, the V gene TRBV7-8, with TRBD1 matching 10 bases. The CDR3 length is 15 residues. Germline V gives CDR1 SGHVS, CDR2 FQNEAQ. V dropped 1 base and J dropped 9; count of bases not matched to a gene: 6.

This sequence joins TRBV4-2 and TRBJ1-4; weak D call: TRBD1 (5 bases). Germline V lookup: CDR1 LGHNA, CDR2 YNFKEQ. The CDR3 length is 17 residues. With 6 bases removed from V and 6 bases from J, the gap between germline ends came to 23 bases. CDR3 nucleotides: TGTGCCAGCAGTCAGAAGGCCCGGACCCAAGGGGATGAAAAACTGTTTTTT. This codes for CASSQKARTQGDEKLFF.

The genes are TRBV6-5 and TRBJ2-7; no definite D call. Germline V gene data show CDR1 as MNHEY and CDR2 as SVGAGI. Deletions cut 8 bases from V and 0 bases from J, with 17 bases between. The CDR3 has 15 amino acids. CDR3 nucleotide sequence: TGTGCCAGCCGGGTCGGCGGATTAGCCTCCTACGAGCAGTACTTC. This translates into CASRVGGLASYEQYF.

Details on this clonotype: Its ends do not fully match the called genes, so a read error is possible. V and J are TRBV29-1 and TRBJ1-1, with D hard to call. Germline V lookup: CDR1 SQVTM, CDR2 ANQGSEA. The CDR3 runs to 12 residues. The CDR3, as DNA: TGCAGCGTCGAAGTAGGTGGAACTGAAGCTTTCTTT. As protein: CSVEVGGTEAFF.

The chain combines TRBV20-1 with TRBJ2-4; TRBD2 aligns across 11 bases. Germline CDR1 is DFQATT and CDR2 is SNEGSKA (reference sequence). J was trimmed by 6 bases and V by 3 bases; bases with no gene match: 4. This CDR3 is 14 amino acids long. The CDR3 nucleotides are TGCAGTGCTAGCCGCACTAGCGGGGGAAACATTCAGTACTTC. It is translated as CSASRTSGGNIQYF.

This chain links TRBV15 with TRBJ2-7, with 9 positions matching TRBD1. Germline values: CDR1 LNHNV, CDR2 YYDKDF (reference sequence). This CDR3 region has 15 residues. V gave up 0 bases and J gave up 5 bases; unmatched junction bases: 5. CDR3 amino acids: CATSRDWDRVHEQYF. The CDR3 DNA is TGTGCCACCAGCAGAGATTGGGACAGGGTGCACGAGCAGTACTTC.

A few counts support this clonotype. The chain employs TRBV5-1 and TRBJ1-1; TRBD1 aligns across 11 bases. The CDR3 loop spans 15 amino acids. Germline assignment: CDR1 SGHRS and CDR2 YFSETQ. V lost 0 bases to trimming and J lost 7 bases; unmatched junction nucleotides: 5. CDR3 sequence: CASSLVGTGGDEAFF. For the CDR3, the DNA is TGCGCCAGCAGCTTGGTCGGGACAGGGGGTGATGAAGCTTTCTTT.

The rearrangement joins TRBV6-6 to TRBJ1-5; 7 bases are shared with TRBD1. The V and J ends lost 6 bases and 3 bases, in that order; junction bases with no gene match: 5. Germline CDR1 MNHNY, CDR2 SVGAGI (reference sequence). The CDR3 runs to 14 residues. The CDR3 reads CASSIDRDNQPQHF. The CDR3 coding sequence is TGTGCCAGCAGCATAGACAGGGACAATCAGCCCCAGCATTTT.

The chain employs TRBV3-1 and TRBJ2-1; 7 nucleotides line up with TRBD2. CDR1 and CDR2 (germline): LGHDT, YNNKEL (reference sequence). V lost 6 bases and J lost 4; bases outside the gene matches: 12. The length of the CDR3 is 16 residues. Written as DNA, the CDR3 is TGTGCCAGCAGTACGACTAGCAGGTATATATACAATGAGCAGTTCTTC. As protein: CASSTTSRYIYNEQFF.

This chain uses TRBV7-2 with TRBJ2-1; TRBD2 agrees at 7 bases. Germline loops: CDR1 SGHTA, CDR2 FQGNSA. The CDR3 contains 15 residues. The V gene end was trimmed by 7 bases and the J gene end by 7 bases; junction bases not matched to a gene: 13. CDR3 nucleotides: TGTGCCAGCACCAAGGAGGCTAGCGGTCCAAATGAGCAGTTCTTC. It yields the protein CASTKEASGPNEQFF. Combining the CDR3 with reference TRBV7-2 and TRBJ2-1 gives the whole variable domain GAGVSQSPSNKVTEKGKDVELRCDPISGHTALYWYRQSLGQGLEFLIYFQGNSAPDKSGLPSDRFSAERTGGSVSTLTIQRTQQEDSAVYLCASTKEASGPNEQFFGPGTRLTVL.

This clonotype was counted ten times or more. The chain has TRBV2 and TRBJ2-1; either TRBD1 or TRBD2 may fit D (6 bases each). Per germline, CDR1 SNHLY and CDR2 FYNNEI. CDR3 length: 16 residues. V was pared by 2 bases and J by 7 bases, with 18 bases between. CDR3 nucleotides: TGTGCCAGCAGTGAAATCTTCGGGGGCCAGGGGAATGAGCAGTTCTTC. Its translation: CASSEIFGGQGNEQFF.

CDR3 protein: CASSYSRQNNYVYEQYF. CDR3 DNA sequence: TGTGCCAGCAGTTACTCGAGACAGAATAATTATGTCTACGAGCAGTACTTC. The chain has TRBV6-2 or TRBV6-3 and TRBJ2-7, with TRBD1 as a possible D gene (5 bases). The CDR3 loop spans 17 amino acids. Germline-derived CDR1 and CDR2 are MNHEY and SVGEGT. V lost 0 bases to trimming and J lost 3 bases, with 18 bases between them.

This clonotype appeared a few times. The rearrangement joins TRBV30 to TRBJ1-1, with 7 positions matching TRBD1. V was pared by 2 bases and J by 3 bases, with 3 bases of the junction left unmatched. Germline V gives CDR1 GTSNPN, CDR2 SVGIG (reference sequence). CDR3 length equals 13 residues. DNA for the CDR3: TGTGCCTGGAGTAGGGGGCTCGACACTGAAGCTTTCTTT. Protein: CAWSRGLDTEAFF. The full variable domain, rest sourced from reference TRBV30 and TRBJ1-1, is SQTIHQWPATLVQPVGSPLSLECTVEGTSNPNLYWYRQAAGRGLQLLFYSVGIGQISSEVPQNLSASRPQDRQFILSSKKLLLSDSGFYLCAWSRGLDTEAFFGQGTRLTVV.

This clonotype showed up just once. V usage is TRBV7-8 and J usage is TRBJ1-1; D remains ambiguous. Per the germline V gene, CDR1 is SGHVS and CDR2 is FQNEAQ. The CDR3 is 13 amino acids. V dropped 5 bases and J dropped 3 bases, with 10 bases sitting between them. The CDR3 nucleotides are TGTGCCAGCAGCGACTACTTGGACACTGAAGCTTTCTTT. The encoded protein is CASSDYLDTEAFF.

In its sample, this clonotype was seen a few times. The chain combines TRBV6-1 with TRBJ1-5, with TRBD1 identical over 10 bases. Germline CDR1 reads MNHNS; CDR2 reads SASEGT. The CDR3 length is 15 residues. V shed 5 bases and J 5 bases; nucleotides not matched to a gene: 6. CDR3 coding DNA: TGTGCCAGCAGTAATACGGACAGGGGGTATCAGCCCCAGCATTTT. Translation: CASSNTDRGYQPQHF.

The V call is TRBV9, the J call TRBJ2-5; 10 nucleotides line up with TRBD2. Trimming cost V 0 bases and J 5 bases; bases outside gene matches: 10. The CDR3 sequence is 17 residues long. The germline gives CDR1 SGDLS, CDR2 YYNGEE. The CDR3 is CASSVGVLAGGEETQYF. In DNA form, the CDR3 reads TGTGCCAGCAGCGTAGGAGTTTTAGCGGGGGGTGAGGAGACCCAGTACTTC.

Concerning this clonotype itself: This may be a read error, as it is one base from a much larger clone. The chain recombines TRBV28 with TRBJ1-4; perhaps TRBD1 as D (5 bases). Per the germline V gene, CDR1 is MDHEN and CDR2 is SYDVKM. This CDR3 has 16 residues. V lost 1 base, J lost 2 bases, and 11 bases lay in between. The CDR3 nucleotides are TGTGCCAGCAGTTTATTTCAGGGATGTACTAATGAAAAACTGTTTTTT. Translation gives CASSLFQGCTNEKLFF.

The chain carries TRBV12-3 or TRBV12-4 and TRBJ2-3, with D possibly called TRBD1 or TRBD2 (6 bases each). The CDR3 consists of 15 residues. V shed 6 bases and J shed 6 bases, with 19 bases lying between them. The CDR3 loop is CASRLTRGLLDTQYF. The CDR3 nucleotides read TGTGCCAGCAGACTTACCCGGGGGCTCTTGGATACGCAGTATTTT.

The gene calls are TRBV27 and TRBJ2-3; 9 bases are a match to TRBD1. Germline lookup yields CDR1 MNHEY and CDR2 SMNVEV (reference sequence). With V trimmed by 5 bases and J by 5 bases, 5 bases remained unmatched. The CDR3 is 14 residues long. DNA for the CDR3: TGTGCCAGCAGTACGGACAGGGGTGGAGATACGCAGTATTTT. As protein: CASSTDRGGDTQYF.

This chain's CDR3 is CASSYATGNGYTF. CDR3 bases: TGTGCCAGCAGTTACGCTACAGGCAACGGCTACACCTTC. The chain couples TRBV6-5 to TRBJ1-2, with D perhaps matching TRBD1 (5 bases). CDR1 and CDR2 (germline): MNHEY, SVGAGI. This CDR3 is 13 amino acids long. V dropped 2 bases and J dropped 8 bases, with 12 bases sitting between them.

The rearrangement links TRBV5-1 to TRBJ2-1, with TRBD2 matching 13 bases. Germline V gene data show CDR1 as SGHRS and CDR2 as YFSETQ. The CDR3 is 16 amino acids. Losses at the gene ends were 3 bases for V and 9 bases for J; bases not matched to a gene: 9. The CDR3 DNA follows: TGCGCCAGCAGCTCCACCACTAGCGGGGGGGCAAGTGAGCAGTTCTTC. It specifies CASSSTTSGGASEQFF.

The rearrangement joins TRBV9 to TRBJ2-1, with 8 bases aligning to TRBD2. V lost 0 bases and J lost 5; bases outside the gene matches: 4. This CDR3 is built from 15 residues. Per germline, CDR1 SGDLS and CDR2 YYNGEE. Here the CDR3 reads CASSVDPAGDNEQFF. The CDR3 bases are TGTGCCAGCAGCGTAGACCCAGCGGGGGACAATGAGCAGTTCTTC.

V is TRBV11-2 and J is TRBJ2-2; D not certain. The CDR3 is made up of 15 amino acids. Trimming took 4 bases from V and 6 from J, leaving 15 bases between them. Looked up from germline, CDR1 is SGHAT and CDR2 is FQNNGV. DNA for the CDR3: TGTGCCAGCAGCTGGGGTTTTTCGGGTTCCGGGGAGCTGTTTTTT. Translating gives CASSWGFSGSGELFF.